This T cell receptor (beta chain) was observed in a study of PD-L1 blockade in urothelial cancer. Study in general: Patients started atezolizumab in about 2014, 1,200 mg intravenously every 3 weeks.

Deletions cut 3 bases from V and 0 bases from J, with 12 bases between. CDR1 and CDR2 from the germline V gene are KGHSH and LQKENI. This CDR3 is built from 16 residues. The repertoire was sequenced with immunoSEQ multiplex PCR; TCRdb's copy has only in-frame clones and lacks some. The sample has under 130,000 clones; approximately 86% are singletons. Remarks on this clone: As yet, its antigen is unknown.

Per patient, between 1 and 8 samples were collected at pretreatment and on-treatment time points. Broader study findings: When pretreatment blood TCR clonality was below the median, it predicted better survival.

The gene calls are TRBV18 and TRBJ1-3, with D maybe TRBD1 (5 bases). This TCR was recovered from a man aged 50 or older with urothelial cancer. The specimen was PBMCs, collected around atezolizumab (anti-PD-L1) treatment. Here the CDR3 DNA reads TGTGCCAGCTCACCGGAGACAGCCACCTCTGGAAACACCATATATTTT. It codes for CASSPETATSGNTIYF.